These 12 T cell receptor beta chains share one sample of origin, sequenced in a study of CD8 T cells in ankylosing spondylitis (dated 2017 in TCRdb). The paper's findings and limits, for the study overall: A TCR beta motif of eight highly homologous amino acid variants appeared characteristic of blood from ankylosing spondylitis patients.

The library was prepared using 5' RACE. TCRdb records Illumina HiSeq 2500 as the sequencer. Starting from the raw public reads, TCRdb applied fastp trimming at Q25, assembled clones with MiXCR and retained in-frame beta chains. Each CDR3 protein appears once, grouped with its most common genes and DNA. Across this sample there are tens of thousands of distinct CDR3 sequences, with roughly 8.5% seen only once. Roughly 29% of the sample belongs to the ten largest clones. The antigens these receptors bind are not known. The sample was blood, either unsorted or a sorted T cell fraction (not recorded which). Receptor source: a male donor with ankylosing spondylitis.

The chain couples TRBV5-6 to TRBJ2-1; possible D gene TRBD2, 6 bases. Looked up from germline, CDR1 is SGHDT and CDR2 is YYEEEE. This CDR3 is 13 amino acids long. Trimming removed 2 bases at V and 8 bases at J, with 11 bases between. The CDR3 coding sequence is TGTGCCAGCAGCTTAGGCGGGATTGATGAGCAGTTCTTC. The encoded protein is CASSLGGIDEQFF.

The chain is built from TRBV9 and TRBJ2-1; no clear D. Germline assignment: CDR1 SGDLS and CDR2 YYNGEE. The CDR3 has 15 amino acids. V was pared by 2 bases and J by 0 bases, with 9 bases between. The CDR3 region has the DNA TGTGCCAGCAGCGTCGGTTTCGGCTCCTACAATGAGCAGTTCTTC. This gives the protein CASSVGFGSYNEQFF.

This clonotype has at least ten counts. The chain employs TRBV14 and TRBJ2-4, with D perhaps TRBD1 (6 bases). The CDR3 is 15 residues long. CDR1 is SGHDN, CDR2 FVKESK, per germline. Trimming cost V 5 bases and J 4 bases, with 15 bases left between them. The CDR3 bases are TGTGCCAGCAGCATGAGAGACAGGCCGAAAAACATTCAGTACTTC. It yields the protein CASSMRDRPKNIQYF.

This clonotype was observed a handful of times. This chain joins TRBV9 and TRBJ2-7; possibly TRBD1 for D (5 bases). Trimming removed 2 bases at V and 0 bases at J, with 9 bases between. Germline CDR1 is SGDLS and CDR2 is YYNGEE. The CDR3 has 14 residues. In nucleotides, the CDR3 is TGTGCCAGCAGCGTTGCAGGGTTCTCCTACGAGCAGTACTTC. Translating gives CASSVAGFSYEQYF.

The rearrangement links TRBV7-6 to TRBJ1-6, with TRBD1 as a possible D gene (5 bases). The V end lost 3 bases, the J end lost 6 bases, and 6 bases lay between the germline ends. CDR3 length equals 13 residues. CDR1 and CDR2 (germline): SGHVS, FNYEAQ. This CDR3 is CASSLGTNSPLHF. In DNA, the CDR3 is TGTGCCAGCAGCTTGGGGACTAATTCACCCCTCCACTTT.

This clonotype was counted between two and nine times. The chain joins TRBV24-1 to TRBJ2-1; tentatively, D is TRBD1 (5 bases). The germline gives CDR1 KGHDR, CDR2 SFDVKD. Trimming took 10 bases from V and 3 from J, leaving 9 bases between them. This CDR3 region has 12 residues. CDR3 region: CATADSYNEQFF. The DNA of the CDR3 is TGTGCCACAGCTGACAGCTACAATGAGCAGTTCTTC.

The J gene is TRBJ2-1, the V gene TRBV27; either TRBD1 or TRBD2 may fit D (5 bases each). The V gene's germline CDR1 is MNHEY and CDR2 SMNVEV (reference sequence). The CDR3 length is 16 residues. The V end lost 3 bases, the J end lost 2 bases, and 14 bases lay between the germline ends. This CDR3 reads CASSFRLEGPYNEQFF. CDR3 DNA sequence: TGTGCCAGCAGTTTTAGGCTAGAGGGACCCTACAATGAGCAGTTCTTC.

V and J are TRBV4-2 and TRBJ1-1, with TRBD1 matching over 7 bases. The V and J ends lost 1 base and 0 bases, in that order; junction bases with no gene match: 2. Germline CDR1 is LGHNA and CDR2 is YNFKEQ. This CDR3 comprises 15 residues. Written as DNA, the CDR3 is TGTGCCAGCAGCCAAGGACAGGGATTGAACACTGAAGCTTTCTTT. This codes for CASSQGQGLNTEAFF.

This clonotype was picked up many times. This rearrangement joins TRBV29-1 to TRBJ1-6; D remains unclear. The germline V gene has CDR1 SQVTM and CDR2 ANQGSEA. CDR3 length: 11 amino acids. Deletions cut 6 bases from V and 14 bases from J, with 14 bases between. In nucleotides, the CDR3 is TGCAGCGTGCGACTACTGGGAACCCTCCACTTT. Protein: CSVRLLGTLHF.

This clonotype was seen repeatedly, ten times or more. V gene TRBV29-1 combines with J gene TRBJ2-3; 9 bases map to TRBD1. V dropped 7 bases and J dropped 0; count of bases not matched to a gene: 14. The CDR3 length is 17 residues. Germline V gene lookup returns CDR1 SQVTM and CDR2 ANQGSEA. The CDR3: CSGKDRDRARSTDTQYF. The CDR3 DNA sequence: TGCAGCGGGAAGGATCGGGACAGGGCTAGGAGCACAGATACGCAGTATTTT.

In its sample, this clonotype is medium-sized. The gene calls are TRBV5-6 and TRBJ2-7; no clear D. Germline lookup yields CDR1 SGHDT and CDR2 YYEEEE. V was trimmed by 4 bases and J by 2 bases, leaving 19 bases between them. The CDR3 totals 16 residues. DNA for the CDR3: TGTGCCAGCAGCATCGCCCCCCCCGGACCCCCCTACGAGCAGTACTTC. Encoded protein: CASSIAPPGPPYEQYF.

This clonotype was seen only a few times. The J gene is TRBJ2-1, the V gene TRBV3-1, with TRBD1 identical over 9 bases. Trimming at V came to 0 bases and at J to 6 bases, leaving 12 bases not matched to a gene. This CDR3 has 18 amino acids. Germline CDR1 reads LGHDT; CDR2 reads YNNKEL (reference sequence). This CDR3 reads CASSQDYDRTGDSNEQFF. As DNA, the CDR3 is TGTGCCAGCAGCCAAGATTATGATCGGACAGGGGATTCCAATGAGCAGTTCTTC.